The present entry profiles one T cell receptor (beta chain) with its context. This entry comes from a study of blood T cell repertoires in COVID-19. Study at large: Samples representing acute and convalescent COVID-19 were sourced from the United States, Italy and Spain. T cells, B-cell-depleted T cells, or PBMCs provided the cDNA or gDNA that served as material.

Trimming stripped 2 bases from V and 5 bases from J, with 16 bases between. The CDR3 runs 16 residues. Germline CDR1 SGHNT, CDR2 YYREEE (reference sequence). Original data processing: Cell counts per sample came from amplifying reference gene primers. TCRdb's copy holds only in-frame clones and misses some; the assay was immunoSEQ multiplex PCR. The DNA was the basis for D and trimming; V, J and clone size are from that table. The table includes 93,000 or so clones, about 86% detected once. The rearrangement joins TRBV5-4 to TRBJ2-2, with a weak D call TRBD1 (6 bases). The sample comprised peripheral blood. This TCR was sampled from a human donor in a cohort sampled during active COVID-19. CDR3 sequence (DNA): TGTGCCAGCAGCTTATTACGCAGGCAGGGGACCGGGGAGCTGTTTTTT. Protein product: CASSLLRRQGTGELFF.